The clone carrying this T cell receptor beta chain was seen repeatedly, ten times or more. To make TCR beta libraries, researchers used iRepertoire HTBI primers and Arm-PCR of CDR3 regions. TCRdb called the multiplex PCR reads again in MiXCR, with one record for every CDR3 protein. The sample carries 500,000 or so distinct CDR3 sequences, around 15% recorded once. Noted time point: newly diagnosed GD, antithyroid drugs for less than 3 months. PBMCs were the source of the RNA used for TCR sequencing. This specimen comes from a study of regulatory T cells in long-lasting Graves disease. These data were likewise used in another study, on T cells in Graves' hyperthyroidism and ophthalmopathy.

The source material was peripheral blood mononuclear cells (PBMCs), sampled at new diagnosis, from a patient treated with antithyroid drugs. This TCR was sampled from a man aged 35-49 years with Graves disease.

Written as DNA, the CDR3 is TGTGCCAGCAGTTCACGCCATAGCAATCAGCCCCAGCATTTT. It translates to CASSSRHSNQPQHF. The chain carries TRBV12-3 or TRBV12-4 and TRBJ1-5, with D hard to call. The CDR3 totals 14 residues. Trimming took 4 bases from V and 0 from J, leaving 7 bases between them.